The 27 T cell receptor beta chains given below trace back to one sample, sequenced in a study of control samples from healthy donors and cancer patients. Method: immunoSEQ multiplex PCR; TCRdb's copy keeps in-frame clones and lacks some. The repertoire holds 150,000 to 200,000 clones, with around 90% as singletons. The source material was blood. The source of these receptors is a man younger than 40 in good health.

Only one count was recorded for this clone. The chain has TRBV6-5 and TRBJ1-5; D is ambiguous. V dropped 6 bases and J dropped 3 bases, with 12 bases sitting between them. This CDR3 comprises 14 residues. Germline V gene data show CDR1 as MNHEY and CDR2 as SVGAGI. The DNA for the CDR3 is TGTGCCAGCAGGAGAACTGAAGCCAATCAGCCCCAGCATTTT. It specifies CASRRTEANQPQHF.

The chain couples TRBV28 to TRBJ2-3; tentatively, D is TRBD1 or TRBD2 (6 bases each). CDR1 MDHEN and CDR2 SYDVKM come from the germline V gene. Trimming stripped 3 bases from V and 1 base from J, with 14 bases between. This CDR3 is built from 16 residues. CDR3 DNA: TGTGCCAGCAGTTTCCCTTGGGGGGCGCGCACAGATACGCAGTATTTT. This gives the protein CASSFPWGARTDTQYF.

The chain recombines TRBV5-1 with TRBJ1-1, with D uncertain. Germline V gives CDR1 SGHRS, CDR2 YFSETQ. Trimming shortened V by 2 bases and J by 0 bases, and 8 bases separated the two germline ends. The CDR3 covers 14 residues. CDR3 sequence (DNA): TGCGCCAGCAGCTTAGCGGAGATGAACACTGAAGCTTTCTTT. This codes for CASSLAEMNTEAFF.

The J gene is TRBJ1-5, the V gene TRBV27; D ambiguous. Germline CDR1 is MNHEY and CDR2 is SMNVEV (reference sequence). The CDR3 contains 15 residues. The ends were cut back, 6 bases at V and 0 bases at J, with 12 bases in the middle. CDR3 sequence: CASRPGIDSNQPQHF. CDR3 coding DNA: TGTGCCAGCAGGCCCGGGATCGATAGCAATCAGCCCCAGCATTTT.

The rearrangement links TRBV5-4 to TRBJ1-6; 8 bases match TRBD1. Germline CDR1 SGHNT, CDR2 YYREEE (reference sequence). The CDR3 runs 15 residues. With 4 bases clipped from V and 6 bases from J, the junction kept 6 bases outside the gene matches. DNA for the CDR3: TGTGCCAGCAGCCCAGTTGGACAGGGTAATTCACCCCTCCACTTT. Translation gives CASSPVGQGNSPLHF.

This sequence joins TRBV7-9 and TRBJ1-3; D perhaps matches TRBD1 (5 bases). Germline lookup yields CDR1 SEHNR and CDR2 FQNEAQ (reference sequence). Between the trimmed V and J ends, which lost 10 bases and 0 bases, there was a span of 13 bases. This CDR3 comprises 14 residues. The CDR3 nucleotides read TGTGCCATCCGGCTAGACAGCTCTGGAAACACCATATATTTT. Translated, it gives CAIRLDSSGNTIYF.

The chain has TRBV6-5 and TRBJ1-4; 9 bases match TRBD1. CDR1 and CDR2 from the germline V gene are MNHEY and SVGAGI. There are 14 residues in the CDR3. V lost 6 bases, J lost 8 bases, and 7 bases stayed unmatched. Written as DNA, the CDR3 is TGTGCCAGCAGAGGGGACAGGGCACGAGAAAAACTGTTTTTT. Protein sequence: CASRGDRAREKLFF.

The CDR3 DNA is TGTGCCAGCAGCTTAGTAGAACGGCGTACAACTGCTGAAGCTTTCTTT. Amino acids: CASSLVERRTTAEAFF. The chain carries TRBV11-2 and TRBJ1-1, with D unresolved. V lost 1 base and J 6 bases, leaving 18 bases between the germline ends. The CDR3 has 16 amino acids. CDR1 is SGHAT and CDR2 is FQNNGV in the germline V gene.

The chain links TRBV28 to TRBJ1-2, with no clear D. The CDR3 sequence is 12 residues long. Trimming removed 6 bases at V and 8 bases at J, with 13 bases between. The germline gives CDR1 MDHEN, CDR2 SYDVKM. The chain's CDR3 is CASRERVYGYTF. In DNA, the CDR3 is TGTGCCAGCAGGGAGCGTGTATACGGCTACACCTTC.

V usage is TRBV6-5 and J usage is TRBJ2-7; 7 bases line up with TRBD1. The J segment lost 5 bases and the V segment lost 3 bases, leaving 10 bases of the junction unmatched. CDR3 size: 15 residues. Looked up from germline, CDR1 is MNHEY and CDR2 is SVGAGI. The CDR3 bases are TGTGCCAGCAGTTATTTGACAGGGAAGTCCCACGAGCAGTACTTC. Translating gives CASSYLTGKSHEQYF.

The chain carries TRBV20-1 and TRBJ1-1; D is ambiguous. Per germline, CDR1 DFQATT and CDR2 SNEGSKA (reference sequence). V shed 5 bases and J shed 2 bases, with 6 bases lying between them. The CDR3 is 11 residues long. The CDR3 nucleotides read TGCAGTGCTGCGTCCAACACTGAAGCTTTCTTT. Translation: CSAASNTEAFF.

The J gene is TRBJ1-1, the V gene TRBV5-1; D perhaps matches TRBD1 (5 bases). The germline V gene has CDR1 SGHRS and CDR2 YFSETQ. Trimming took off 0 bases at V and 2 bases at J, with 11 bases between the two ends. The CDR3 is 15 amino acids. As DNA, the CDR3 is TGCGCCAGCAGCTTGGAGGGGCAGAGAAACACTGAAGCTTTCTTT. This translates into CASSLEGQRNTEAFF.

CDR3 coding DNA: TGTGCCAGTAGGCGAAGGGGGGAGGAGACTGAAGCTTTCTTT. Amino acid sequence: CASRRRGEETEAFF. The V gene is TRBV19, the J gene TRBJ1-1, with a possible D match to TRBD1 (6 bases). This CDR3 region has 14 residues. Per the germline V gene, CDR1 is LNHDA and CDR2 is SQIVND (reference sequence). V gave up 6 bases and J gave up 5 bases, with 16 bases separating them.

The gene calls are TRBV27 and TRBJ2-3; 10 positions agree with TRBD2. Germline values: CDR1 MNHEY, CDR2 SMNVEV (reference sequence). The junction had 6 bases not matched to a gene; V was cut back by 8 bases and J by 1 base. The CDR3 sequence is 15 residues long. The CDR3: CASRSGTSGTDTQYF. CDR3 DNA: TGTGCCAGCCGATCCGGGACTAGCGGCACAGATACGCAGTATTTT.

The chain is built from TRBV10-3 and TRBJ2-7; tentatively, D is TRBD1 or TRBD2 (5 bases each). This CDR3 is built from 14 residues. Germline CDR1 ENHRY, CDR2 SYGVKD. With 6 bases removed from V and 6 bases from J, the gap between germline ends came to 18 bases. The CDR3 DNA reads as TGTGCCATCAGCGGGACGGGAAATTTCGGCGAGCAGTACTTC. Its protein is CAISGTGNFGEQYF.

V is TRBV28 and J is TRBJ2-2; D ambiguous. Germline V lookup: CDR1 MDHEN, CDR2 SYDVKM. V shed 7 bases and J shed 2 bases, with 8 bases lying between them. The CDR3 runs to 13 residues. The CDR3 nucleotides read TGTGCCAGCACCACATCTAACACCGGGGAGCTGTTTTTT. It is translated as CASTTSNTGELFF.

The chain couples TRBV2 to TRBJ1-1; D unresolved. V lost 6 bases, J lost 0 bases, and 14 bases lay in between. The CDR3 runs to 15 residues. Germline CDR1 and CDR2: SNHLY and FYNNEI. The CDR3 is CASSPSTQLNTEAFF. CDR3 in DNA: TGTGCCAGCAGCCCGTCGACACAATTGAACACTGAAGCTTTCTTT.

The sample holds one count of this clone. CDR3 in DNA: TGTGCCAGCAGCTTGACCGGGACAAACTTCTATGGCTACACCTTC. Protein product: CASSLTGTNFYGYTF. J is TRBJ1-2 and V is TRBV28; TRBD1 is a possible D gene (6 bases). V was clipped by 6 bases and J by 4 bases, with 18 bases between them. Germline V gene sequence: CDR1 MDHEN, CDR2 SYDVKM. This CDR3 is 15 amino acids long.

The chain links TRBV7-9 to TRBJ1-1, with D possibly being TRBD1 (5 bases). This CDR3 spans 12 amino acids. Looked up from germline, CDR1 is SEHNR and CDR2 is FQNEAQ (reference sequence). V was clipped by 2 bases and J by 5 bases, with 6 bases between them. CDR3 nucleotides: TGTGCCAGCAGCTTAAAGGGGACTGAAGCTTTCTTT. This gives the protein CASSLKGTEAFF.

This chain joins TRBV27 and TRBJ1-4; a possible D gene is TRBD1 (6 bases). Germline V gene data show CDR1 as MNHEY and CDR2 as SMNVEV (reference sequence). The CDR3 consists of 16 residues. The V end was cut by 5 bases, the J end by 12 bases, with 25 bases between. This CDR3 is CASSPWQGTLNRELFF. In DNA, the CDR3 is TGTGCCAGCAGTCCTTGGCAGGGGACTTTGAATAGGGAACTGTTTTTT.

The CDR3 loop reads CASSLRGGRGANVLTF. The CDR3, as DNA: TGTGCCAGCAGCTTACGGGGGGGGCGCGGGGCCAACGTCCTGACTTTC. This sequence joins TRBV7-8 and TRBJ2-6; TRBD2 aligns across 8 bases. V shed 2 bases, J shed 4 bases, and the junction held 4 bases outside the gene matches. Germline V lookup: CDR1 SGHVS, CDR2 FQNEAQ. The CDR3 runs 16 residues.

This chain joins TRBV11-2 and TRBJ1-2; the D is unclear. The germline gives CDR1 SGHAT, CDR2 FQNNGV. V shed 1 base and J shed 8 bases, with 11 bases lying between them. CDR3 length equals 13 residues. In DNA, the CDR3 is TGTGCCAGCAGCTTAGTATGGGATCGGGGCTACACCTTC. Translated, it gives CASSLVWDRGYTF.

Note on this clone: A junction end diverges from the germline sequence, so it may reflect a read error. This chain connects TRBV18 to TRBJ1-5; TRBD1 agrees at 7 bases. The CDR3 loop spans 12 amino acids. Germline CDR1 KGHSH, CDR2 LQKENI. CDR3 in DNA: TGTGCCAGCTCACCCGGAGAGGGACAGTTCTTTTTT. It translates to CASSPGEGQFFF.

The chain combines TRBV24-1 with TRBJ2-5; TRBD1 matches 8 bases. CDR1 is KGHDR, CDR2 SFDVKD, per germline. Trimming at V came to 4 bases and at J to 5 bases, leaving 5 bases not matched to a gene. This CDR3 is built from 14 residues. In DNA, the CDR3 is TGTGCCACCAGTGACTCCAGGGGGCGGGAGACCCAGTACTTC. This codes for CATSDSRGRETQYF.

Here the CDR3 DNA reads TGTGCCAGCAGCTTAGCAGAAGTTTTCAATCAGCCCCAGCATTTT. Amino acid sequence: CASSLAEVFNQPQHF. The chain combines TRBV7-2 with TRBJ1-5; unclear D gene. Trimming took off 0 bases at V and 3 bases at J, with 9 bases between the two ends. CDR3 size: 15 residues. Looked up from germline, CDR1 is SGHTA and CDR2 is FQGNSA.

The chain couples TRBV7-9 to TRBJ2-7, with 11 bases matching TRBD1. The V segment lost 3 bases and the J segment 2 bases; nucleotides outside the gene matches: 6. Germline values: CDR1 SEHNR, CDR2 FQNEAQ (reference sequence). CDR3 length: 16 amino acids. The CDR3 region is CASSLDPGQGAYEQYF. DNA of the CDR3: TGTGCCAGCAGCTTGGATCCGGGACAGGGGGCCTACGAGCAGTACTTC.

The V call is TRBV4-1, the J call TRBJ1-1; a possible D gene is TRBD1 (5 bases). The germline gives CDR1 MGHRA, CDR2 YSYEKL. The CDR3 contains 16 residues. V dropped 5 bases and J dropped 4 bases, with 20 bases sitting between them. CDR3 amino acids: CASSSPADRRGTEAFF. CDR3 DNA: TGCGCCAGCAGCAGCCCGGCGGACCGAAGGGGCACTGAAGCTTTCTTT.